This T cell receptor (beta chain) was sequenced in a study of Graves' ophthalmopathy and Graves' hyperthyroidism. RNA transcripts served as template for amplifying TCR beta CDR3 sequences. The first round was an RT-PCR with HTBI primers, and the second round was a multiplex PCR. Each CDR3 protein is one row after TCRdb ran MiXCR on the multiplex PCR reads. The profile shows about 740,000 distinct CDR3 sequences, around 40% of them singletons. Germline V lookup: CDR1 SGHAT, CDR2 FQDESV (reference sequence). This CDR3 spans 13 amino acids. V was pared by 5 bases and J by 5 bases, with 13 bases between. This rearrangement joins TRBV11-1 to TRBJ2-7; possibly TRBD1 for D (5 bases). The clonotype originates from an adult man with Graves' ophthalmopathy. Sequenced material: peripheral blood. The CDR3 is CASSTWGVDEQYF. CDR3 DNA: TGTGCCAGCAGCACGTGGGGCGTGGACGAGCAGTACTTC.